The T cell receptor (beta chain) described here comes from a study of OX40 agonist ivuxolimab in advanced cancers. TCRdb keeps only in-frame clones here, not all; method: immunoSEQ multiplex PCR. Of more than 80,000 clones listed, less than 95% are singletons. V shed 6 bases and J shed 2 bases, with 11 bases lying between them. The CDR3 totals 13 residues. Germline V lookup: CDR1 MDHEN, CDR2 SYDVKM. This clone appeared a single time. The receptor's source is an adult with an advanced solid tumor such as melanoma, head and neck, liver or kidney cancer. This specimen consisted of CD4+ or CD8+ T cells sorted from blood, obtained in a trial of the OX40 agonist ivuxolimab. The genes are TRBV28 and TRBJ2-7; tentatively, D is TRBD2 (6 bases). CDR3 in amino acids: CASSGGATYEQYF. In DNA, the CDR3 is TGTGCCAGCAGCGGCGGGGCAACCTACGAGCAGTACTTC.